The 16 T cell receptor beta chains listed next were all sequenced from one sample in a study of blood T cell repertoires in COVID-19 (dated by TCRdb to about 2020). Library creation used the immunoSEQ multiplex PCR assay. What TCRdb holds here is the immuneACCESS table cut down to in-frame rearrangements. Part of the clones is not present; checked against another copy, under half of the missing clones reflect an unresolved V gene, and the others are unexplained. The sample yields around 250,000 clones; roughly nine tenths were counted once. Approximately 1.3% of the sample is in the top ten clones. Sequenced input: PBMCs or T cells enriched from blood (not recorded which). The source is a human donor in a cohort exposed to, infected with or recovered from COVID-19 (not recorded which). The donor label of this sample is uncertain.

CDR3 coding DNA: TGTGCCAGCGCCACAGGGGGGGGCACCGGGGAGCTGTTTTTT. Translating it yields CASATGGGTGELFF. V usage is TRBV6-5 and J usage is TRBJ2-2, with D maybe TRBD1 (8 bases). Trimming removed 8 bases from V and 4 bases from J, with 14 bases in between. Germline V lookup: CDR1 MNHEY, CDR2 SVGAGI. This CDR3 spans 14 amino acids.

This clone was counted a single time. J is TRBJ1-1 and V is TRBV4-3, with TRBD1 matching 8 bases. Germline V gene data show CDR1 as LGHNA and CDR2 as YSLEER. J lost 10 bases, V lost 3 bases, and 7 bases had no gene match. The CDR3 extends over 13 amino acids. The CDR3 bases are TGCGCCAGCAGCCATATGGACAGGGAAAGAGCTTTCTTT. Its translation is CASSHMDRERAFF.

J is TRBJ2-1 and V is TRBV5-4, with D perhaps matching TRBD2 (5 bases). Germline CDR1 reads SGHNT; CDR2 reads YYREEE (reference sequence). Trimming left V 4 bases short and J 1 base short, with 18 bases between. The CDR3 sequence is 17 residues long. The CDR3 sequence: CASSPPERTGSYNEQFF. The CDR3 nucleotides are TGTGCCAGCAGCCCCCCAGAGCGCACGGGGTCCTACAATGAGCAGTTCTTC.

The rearrangement links TRBV10-2 to TRBJ1-1; the D is unclear. The CDR3 runs 13 residues. Per germline, CDR1 WSHSY and CDR2 SAAADI. Deletions cut 5 bases from V and 0 bases from J, with 7 bases between. The DNA of the CDR3 is TGCGCCAGCAGTCCGACAATGAACACTGAAGCTTTCTTT. It encodes CASSPTMNTEAFF.

This sequence joins TRBV2 and TRBJ2-3; D is perhaps TRBD2 (7 bases). Germline assignment: CDR1 SNHLY and CDR2 FYNNEI. The V gene lost 10 bases and the J gene lost 0 bases, with 17 bases spanning the gap. CDR3 length: 15 residues. As DNA, the CDR3 is TGTGCCACTCCCGCGGGGGCCCAAAGCACAGATACGCAGTATTTT. Amino acids: CATPAGAQSTDTQYF. Based on the CDR3 plus reference TRBV2 and TRBJ2-3, the full variable domain is EPEVTQTPSHQVTQMGQEVILRCVPISNHLYFYWYRQILGQKVEFLVSFYNNEISEKSEIFDDQFSVERPDGSNFTLKIRSTKLEDSAMYFCATPAGAQSTDTQYFGPGTRLTVL.

The chain couples TRBV7-2 to TRBJ1-3; no clear D gene. The CDR3 is 17 amino acids. From germline, CDR1 is SGHTA and CDR2 FQGNSA. Between the trimmed V and J ends, which lost 3 bases and 0 bases, there was a span of 15 bases. In DNA form, the CDR3 reads TGTGCCAGCAGCTTCTTAGTTCAGCGGAGCTCTGGAAACACCATATATTTT. Amino acids: CASSFLVQRSSGNTIYF.

V and J are TRBV27 and TRBJ1-1; D might be TRBD1 (5 bases). The germline V gene encodes CDR1 MNHEY and CDR2 SMNVEV (reference sequence). This CDR3 spans 13 amino acids. V was trimmed by 4 bases and J by 8 bases, leaving 14 bases between them. The CDR3 protein is CASSYSRAREAFF. CDR3 coding DNA: TGTGCCAGCAGTTACTCCAGGGCACGGGAAGCTTTCTTT.

This sequence joins TRBV5-6 and TRBJ1-4; tentatively, D is TRBD1 (5 bases). V was shortened by 4 bases and J by 4 bases, with 14 bases between the two germline ends. The CDR3 extends over 15 amino acids. Germline V gene sequence: CDR1 SGHDT, CDR2 YYEEEE. The CDR3 DNA reads as TGTGCCAGCAGCCCTGGCCGGGGGGGTAATGAAAAACTGTTTTTT. Translating gives CASSPGRGGNEKLFF.

J is TRBJ1-3 and V is TRBV6-5, with D unresolved. V shed 0 bases and J shed 0 bases, with 6 bases lying between them. The CDR3 length is 15 residues. Germline V lookup: CDR1 MNHEY, CDR2 SVGAGI. The DNA for the CDR3 is TGTGCCAGCAGTTACTCTGCAGTCTCTGGAAACACCATATATTTT. This codes for CASSYSAVSGNTIYF.

The chain joins TRBV4-3 to TRBJ1-4; D gene unclear. In germline, CDR1 is LGHNA, CDR2 YSLEER. This CDR3 is 14 amino acids long. Trimming removed 0 bases from V and 7 bases from J, with 9 bases in between. This CDR3 reads CASSQDSRSEKLFF. The CDR3 coding sequence is TGCGCCAGCAGCCAAGATAGCCGTAGTGAAAAACTGTTTTTT.

The V call is TRBV18, the J call TRBJ1-1, with 8 bases matching TRBD1. The CDR3 is 16 residues long. CDR1 is KGHSH, CDR2 LQKENI, per germline. J gave up 2 bases and V 3 bases, and 8 bases lay outside the gene matches. The CDR3: CASSPSGTGPNTEAFF. DNA of the CDR3: TGTGCCAGCTCACCTTCCGGGACAGGCCCCAACACTGAAGCTTTCTTT.

In this sample, this clone turned up once. The chain recombines TRBV7-2 with TRBJ2-1; the match to TRBD2 covers 8 bases. The junction had 8 bases not matched to a gene; V was cut back by 2 bases and J by 8 bases. Germline CDR1 reads SGHTA; CDR2 reads FQGNSA. CDR3 length: 15 amino acids. The CDR3: CASSLTAGGRYEQFF. The CDR3 nucleotides read TGTGCCAGCAGCTTAACGGCGGGGGGACGGTATGAGCAGTTCTTC.

This sequence joins TRBV19 and TRBJ1-5; D is perhaps TRBD1 (6 bases). This CDR3 spans 12 amino acids. Deletions cut 7 bases from V and 7 bases from J, with 11 bases between. The germline gives CDR1 LNHDA, CDR2 SQIVND (reference sequence). The CDR3 reads CASIGGGQPQHF. The CDR3 coding sequence is TGTGCCAGTATCGGGGGGGGCCAGCCCCAGCATTTT. Filled out from reference TRBV19 and TRBJ1-5, the complete variable domain reads DGGITQSPKYLFRKEGQNVTLSCEQNLNHDAMYWYRQDPGQGLRLIYYSQIVNDFQKGDIAEGYSVSREKKESFPLTVTSAQKNPTAFYLCASIGGGQPQHFGDGTRLSIL.

Comment on this clone: The identical CDR3 is also encoded by other nucleotide sequences in the sample. The chain links TRBV5-1 to TRBJ2-7; D is possibly TRBD1 (5 bases). There are 14 residues in the CDR3. Trimming pared 0 bases from V and 3 bases from J, leaving 10 bases between. CDR1 and CDR2 (germline): SGHRS, YFSETQ. CDR3 in amino acids: CASSLGQGSYEQYF. The CDR3 DNA follows: TGCGCCAGCAGCTTGGGGCAGGGAAGCTACGAGCAGTACTTC.

The chain has TRBV30 and TRBJ2-7; D is unclear. The CDR3 is 13 amino acids. The V gene lost 2 bases and the J gene lost 3 bases, with 11 bases spanning the gap. Germline V lookup: CDR1 GTSNPN, CDR2 SVGIG (reference sequence). For the CDR3, the DNA is TGTGCCTGGAGTATTAGGCGGATCTACGAGCAGTACTTC. Encoded protein: CAWSIRRIYEQYF.

The V and J genes are TRBV11-2 and TRBJ1-3; TRBD1 is a possible D gene (6 bases). The germline V gene has CDR1 SGHAT and CDR2 FQNNGV. The CDR3 spans 16 residues. Trimming stripped 0 bases from V and 4 bases from J, with 13 bases between. Here the CDR3 reads CASSLDGPGVGNTIYF. The CDR3 DNA reads TGTGCCAGCAGCTTAGATGGGCCAGGGGTCGGAAACACCATATATTTT.